These T cell receptor beta chains were read from a single sample in a study of read filtering for tumor transcriptome and immune sequencing. TCRdb re-called the reads with MiXCR, one entry per CDR3 protein. The table records approximately 60,000 distinct CDR3 sequences, approximately 22% of them present only once. The sample comprised a population of CD138-negative cells sorted from bone marrow. The receptor set was obtained from a donor older than 35 with multiple myeloma. Both conserved end residues are part of each CDR3. D genes are given only for firm matches. Size is omitted from some rows. Given values are once, few, many or a class for expanded clones.

D gene: TRBD1; clone size: many; V gene: TRBV28; J gene: TRBJ1-1; CDR3 protein: CASSVTQGIASNTEAFF; CDR3 DNA: TGTGCCAGCAGCGTAACACAGGGGATTGCGTCGAACACTGAAGCTTTCTTT
D gene: NA; clone size: many; V gene: TRBV4-1; J gene: TRBJ2-1; CDR3 protein: CASSPPAISGEQFF; CDR3 DNA: TGCGCCAGCAGCCCTCCAGCTATCTCTGGTGAGCAGTTCTTC
D gene: TRBD1; clone size: many; V gene: TRBV2; J gene: TRBJ2-7; CDR3 protein: CASSEASTGTGYYEQYF; CDR3 DNA: TGTGCCAGCAGTGAAGCTTCCACCGGGACAGGGTACTACGAGCAGTACTTC
D gene: NA; clone size: NA; V gene: TRBV7-9; J gene: TRBJ1-1; CDR3 protein: CASSFGGSTEAFF; CDR3 DNA: TGTGCCAGCAGCTTTGGGGGGAGCACTGAAGCTTTCTTT
D gene: TRBD2; clone size: many; V gene: TRBV6-4; J gene: TRBJ2-1; CDR3 protein: CASSSLAGSYNEQFF; CDR3 DNA: TGTGCCAGCAGTTCACTAGCGGGCTCCTACAATGAGCAGTTCTTC
D gene: TRBD1; clone size: NA; V gene: TRBV12-3/TRBV12-4; J gene: TRBJ2-3; CDR3 protein: CSSSPRGQGSDTQYF; CDR3 DNA: TGTTCCAGCAGTCCCCGGGGACAGGGAAGCGATACGCAGTATTTT
D gene: NA; clone size: few; V gene: TRBV29-1; J gene: TRBJ2-3; CDR3 protein: CSAITGSDTQYF; CDR3 DNA: TGCAGCGCAATAACAGGGTCAGATACGCAGTATTTT
D gene: TRBD1; clone size: many; V gene: TRBV20-1; J gene: TRBJ1-2; CDR3 protein: CSARDNRGYGYTF; CDR3 DNA: TGCAGTGCTAGAGATAACAGGGGCTATGGCTACACCTTC
D gene: TRBD2; clone size: medium-sized; V gene: TRBV6-2/TRBV6-3; J gene: TRBJ2-1; CDR3 protein: CASRTTWLAGAAGSYNEQFF; CDR3 DNA: TGTGCCAGCAGAACCACGTGGCTAGCGGGGGCCGCCGGTTCCTACAATGAGCAGTTCTTC
D gene: NA; clone size: NA; V gene: TRBV12-3/TRBV12-4; J gene: TRBJ1-2; CDR3 protein: CASSHSWAGGYGYTF; CDR3 DNA: TGTGCCAGCAGCCATAGCTGGGCAGGAGGCTATGGCTACACCTTC
D gene: NA; clone size: NA; V gene: TRBV2; J gene: TRBJ2-1; CDR3 protein: CASSDSIPLDNEQFF; CDR3 DNA: TGTGCCAGCAGTGATAGTATCCCCCTGGACAATGAGCAGTTCTTC
D gene: NA; clone size: NA; V gene: TRBV2; J gene: TRBJ1-5; CDR3 protein: CASCPDGRIYSNQPQHF; CDR3 DNA: TGTGCCAGTTGCCCGGACGGACGAATTTATAGCAATCAGCCCCAGCATTTT
D gene: NA; clone size: many; V gene: TRBV29-1; J gene: TRBJ1-1; CDR3 protein: CSVEGDGTEAFF; CDR3 DNA: TGCAGCGTTGAAGGAGATGGGACTGAAGCTTTCTTT
D gene: NA; clone size: many; V gene: TRBV19; J gene: TRBJ2-2; CDR3 protein: CASSRPTGDTYTGELFF; CDR3 DNA: TGTGCCAGTAGCCGCCCTACAGGAGATACATACACCGGGGAGCTGTTTTTT
D gene: NA; clone size: many; V gene: TRBV4-2; J gene: TRBJ2-1; CDR3 protein: CASSQDGGHPNPYNEQFF; CDR3 DNA: TGTGCCAGCAGCCAAGATGGGGGGCACCCTAACCCTTACAATGAGCAGTTCTTC
D gene: NA; clone size: NA; V gene: TRBV4-1; J gene: TRBJ2-3; CDR3 protein: CAGSQAAGYRNADTQYF; CDR3 DNA: TGCGCCGGCAGCCAAGCGGCAGGTTATAGAAACGCAGATACGCAGTATTTT
D gene: TRBD2; clone size: many; V gene: TRBV20-1; J gene: TRBJ2-5; CDR3 protein: CSASPAGDMETQYF; CDR3 DNA: TGCAGTGCTAGCCCAGCGGGAGATATGGAGACCCAGTACTTC
D gene: NA; clone size: many; V gene: TRBV27; J gene: TRBJ1-5; CDR3 protein: CASSLLGGSEPQHF; CDR3 DNA: TGTGCCAGCAGTTTATTGGGGGGCTCGGAGCCCCAGCATTTT
D gene: NA; clone size: few; V gene: TRBV11-3; J gene: TRBJ2-3; CDR3 protein: CASSFGSGSTDTQYF; CDR3 DNA: TGTGCCAGCAGCTTTGGGAGCGGAAGCACAGATACGCAGTATTTT
D gene: NA; clone size: many; V gene: TRBV5-1; J gene: TRBJ2-5; CDR3 protein: CASSVAGAGETQYF; CDR3 DNA: TGCGCCAGCAGCGTGGCGGGGGCGGGGGAGACCCAGTACTTC
D gene: NA; clone size: medium-sized; V gene: TRBV19; J gene: TRBJ2-1; CDR3 protein: CASSMDSRYNEQFF; CDR3 DNA: TGTGCCAGTAGTATGGACAGCCGCTACAATGAGCAGTTCTTC
D gene: NA; clone size: many; V gene: TRBV5-6; J gene: TRBJ1-1; CDR3 protein: CASSFGNTEAFF; CDR3 DNA: TGTGCCAGCAGCTTTGGGAACACTGAAGCTTTCTTT
D gene: NA; clone size: many; V gene: TRBV5-5; J gene: TRBJ2-5; CDR3 protein: CASSLRVLETQYF; CDR3 DNA: TGTGCCAGCTCTCTCCGCGTACTGGAGACCCAGTACTTC
D gene: TRBD1; clone size: many; V gene: TRBV2; J gene: TRBJ2-2; CDR3 protein: CASSPGGQGAGELFF; CDR3 DNA: TGTGCCAGCTCTCCAGGGGGACAGGGCGCCGGGGAGCTGTTTTTT
D gene: TRBD1; clone size: many; V gene: TRBV20-1; J gene: TRBJ1-2; CDR3 protein: CSARETGNNYGYTF; CDR3 DNA: TGCAGTGCTAGAGAGACAGGGAATAACTATGGCTACACCTTC
D gene: TRBD1; clone size: NA; V gene: TRBV9; J gene: TRBJ2-5; CDR3 protein: CASSPRDRGDQETQYF; CDR3 DNA: TGTGCCAGCAGCCCCCGGGACAGGGGTGACCAAGAGACCCAGTACTTC
D gene: NA; clone size: many; V gene: TRBV19; J gene: TRBJ2-1; CDR3 protein: CASRDFLNNEQFF; CDR3 DNA: TGTGCCAGTAGGGACTTCTTAAACAATGAGCAGTTCTTC
D gene: NA; clone size: many; V gene: TRBV6-5; J gene: TRBJ1-1; CDR3 protein: CASSWNSGTEAFF; CDR3 DNA: TGTGCCAGCAGCTGGAACTCGGGGACTGAAGCTTTCTTT
D gene: TRBD2; clone size: medium-sized; V gene: TRBV24-1; J gene: TRBJ2-1; CDR3 protein: CATSPSGENEQFF; CDR3 DNA: TGTGCCACCAGCCCTAGCGGGGAGAATGAGCAGTTCTTC